What follows are 25 T cell receptor beta chains derived from one specimen sequenced in a study of T-cell reconstitution after alpha-beta-depleted transplantation in children. Preparation of the TCRbeta library was carried out with unique molecular identifiers. TCRdb ran MiXCR on the PCR reads and lists one entry per CDR3 protein. The table records 440,000 or so distinct CDR3 sequences, 11% of them present only once. Here the sequenced sample was PBMCs from the stem cell graft donor, taken from the stem cell graft. The receptors were gathered from a human donor who donated a stem cell graft to a child with acute myeloid leukemia.

The rearrangement joins TRBV23-1 to TRBJ1-6; D call uncertain. TRBV23-1 carries the ORF label, with uncertain function. The CDR3 covers 15 residues. V lost 3 bases to trimming and J lost 4 bases, with 10 bases between them. In nucleotides, the CDR3 is TGCGCCAGCAGTCAGGCGGCGCCTTATAATTCACCCCTCCACTTT. Translation gives CASSQAAPYNSPLHF.

The sample holds many counts of this clonotype. V is TRBV7-2 and J is TRBJ2-2, with 8 bases lining up with TRBD2. The ends lost 5 bases at V and 4 bases at J; junction bases unmatched: 12. The germline V gene encodes CDR1 SGHTA and CDR2 FQGNSA. The CDR3 spans 17 residues. The CDR3 spells CASSPPLLTSGTGELFF. CDR3 nucleotide sequence: TGTGCCAGCAGCCCGCCCTTACTCACTAGCGGCACCGGGGAGCTGTTTTTT. Combining the CDR3 with reference TRBV7-2 and TRBJ2-2 gives the whole variable domain GAGVSQSPSNKVTEKGKDVELRCDPISGHTALYWYRQSLGQGLEFLIYFQGNSAPDKSGLPSDRFSAERTGGSVSTLTIQRTQQEDSAVYLCASSPPLLTSGTGELFFGEGSRLTVL.

This clonotype was seen ten or more times. The chain combines TRBV7-3 with TRBJ2-2; 13 bases align to TRBD2. Trimming at V came to 4 bases and at J to 0 bases, leaving 8 bases not matched to a gene. CDR1 is SGHTA, CDR2 FQGTGA, per germline. The CDR3 spans 19 residues. The CDR3 sequence is CASSSGLAGNIPNTGELFF. In nucleotides, the CDR3 is TGTGCCAGCAGCTCGGGACTAGCGGGGAACATTCCGAACACCGGGGAGCTGTTTTTT.

This clonotype was seen only a few times. V and J are TRBV5-1 and TRBJ2-3; 13 bases map to TRBD2. V was pared by 4 bases and J by 3 bases, with 5 bases of the junction left unmatched. This CDR3 spans 16 amino acids. The germline gives CDR1 SGHRS, CDR2 YFSETQ. The CDR3 protein is CASSPQGLAGTDTQYF. The CDR3 bases are TGCGCCAGCAGCCCCCAGGGACTAGCGGGAACAGATACGCAGTATTTT.

V usage is TRBV7-2 and J usage is TRBJ2-7; possible D gene TRBD1, 6 bases. V was cut by 4 bases and J by 4 bases, with 11 bases left in between. The germline V gene encodes CDR1 SGHTA and CDR2 FQGNSA. The CDR3 is made up of 13 amino acids. The CDR3 reads CASSSRQVYEQYF. DNA of the CDR3: TGTGCCAGCAGCTCGCGACAGGTATACGAGCAGTACTTC.

The chain couples TRBV9 to TRBJ2-3; 7 bases fit TRBD2. Germline loops: CDR1 SGDLS, CDR2 YYNGEE. CDR3 length: 13 amino acids. Unmatched junction bases numbered 0, after V lost 1 base and J lost 4 bases. The CDR3 DNA is TGTGCCAGCAGCGTAACTAGCGCAGATACGCAGTATTTT. Translation gives CASSVTSADTQYF. The variable domain in full, with the rest retrieved from reference TRBV9 and TRBJ2-3, is DSGVTQTPKHLITATGQRVTLRCSPRSGDLSVYWYQQSLDQGLQFLIQYYNGEERAKGNILERFSAQQFPDLHSELNLSSLELGDSALYFCASSVTSADTQYFGPGTRLTVL.

V usage is TRBV18 and J usage is TRBJ1-1, with 12 nucleotides matching TRBD1. J was trimmed by 4 bases and V by 4 bases; bases with no gene match: 4. Per germline, CDR1 KGHSH and CDR2 LQKENI. This CDR3 contains 15 residues. The CDR3 loop reads CASSLGQGAGTEAFF. The CDR3 DNA sequence: TGTGCCAGCTCACTGGGACAGGGGGCCGGCACTGAAGCTTTCTTT.

The V gene is TRBV12-3 or TRBV12-4, the J gene TRBJ1-1; D remains ambiguous. Trimming pared 1 base from V and 3 bases from J, leaving 15 bases between. The CDR3 runs to 16 residues. CDR3 region: CASSLGVGGWDTEAFF. The CDR3 DNA follows: TGTGCCAGCAGTTTAGGAGTAGGCGGCTGGGACACTGAAGCTTTCTTT.

This chain links TRBV24-1 with TRBJ2-1; D unresolved. Trimming removed 3 bases from V and 5 bases from J, with 10 bases in between. This CDR3 has 14 amino acids. From germline, CDR1 is KGHDR and CDR2 SFDVKD. The CDR3 sequence is CATSDPGRDNEQFF. CDR3 coding DNA: TGTGCCACCAGTGATCCGGGTAGGGACAATGAGCAGTTCTTC.

The rearrangement uses TRBV20-1 and TRBJ2-7; the match to TRBD2 covers 14 bases. The germline V gene has CDR1 DFQATT and CDR2 SNEGSKA (reference sequence). The CDR3 is made up of 17 amino acids. The junction had 14 bases not matched to a gene; V was cut back by 3 bases and J by 7 bases. CDR3 residues: CSARGTGGTSGSYEQYF. The CDR3 DNA reads TGCAGTGCTAGGGGGACAGGGGGGACTAGCGGGAGTTATGAGCAGTACTTC.

V usage is TRBV6-1 and J usage is TRBJ2-7; D gene uncertain. V lost 3 bases, J lost 3 bases, and 6 bases lay in between. The germline V gene has CDR1 MNHNS and CDR2 SASEGT. This CDR3 is built from 12 residues. The CDR3 loop reads CASSDSYYEQYV. The CDR3 DNA sequence: TGTGCCAGCAGTGACAGTTACTACGAGCAGTACGTC.

As for this clonotype: This may stem from a read error, because a much larger clone lies one nucleotide away. The chain recombines TRBV6-5 with TRBJ1-1; possible D gene TRBD1, 5 bases. CDR1 is MNHEY and CDR2 is SVGAGI in the germline V gene. Deletions cut 4 bases from V and 9 bases from J, with 9 bases between. CDR3 length equals 11 residues. CDR3 nucleotide sequence: TGTGCCAGCAGTTTTGGGGGACAAGCTTTCTTT. This encodes CASSFGGQAFF.

This clonotype came up a few times. This chain links TRBV7-8 with TRBJ2-7, with 11 nucleotides matching TRBD2. From germline, CDR1 is SGHVS and CDR2 FQNEAQ. The junction had 4 bases not matched to a gene; V was cut back by 8 bases and J by 1 base. The CDR3 runs to 14 residues. Here the CDR3 reads CASSLAGGSYEQYV. The CDR3 region has the DNA TGTGCCAGCTCCCTAGCGGGGGGTTCCTACGAGCAGTACGTC.

This clonotype was seen repeatedly, ten times or more. The chain combines TRBV4-1 with TRBJ2-3; TRBD2 aligns across 9 bases. The germline V gene has CDR1 MGHRA and CDR2 YSYEKL. Unmatched junction bases numbered 8, after V lost 3 bases and J lost 4 bases. The CDR3 contains 16 residues. CDR3 amino acids: CASSQGQRTSADTQYF. CDR3 DNA: TGCGCCAGCAGCCAGGGACAGAGGACTAGCGCAGATACGCAGTATTTT.

This clonotype was counted a few times. This chain links TRBV7-2 with TRBJ1-2; possible D gene TRBD1, 6 bases. The V gene lost 2 bases and the J gene lost 1 base, with 11 bases spanning the gap. The CDR3 has 15 residues. Per the germline V gene, CDR1 is SGHTA and CDR2 is FQGNSA. The DNA of the CDR3 is TGTGCCAGCAGCTTACTACAGGGATATAACTATGGCTACACCTTC. Translating it yields CASSLLQGYNYGYTF.

In this sample, this clonotype turned up a few times. The chain is built from TRBV18 and TRBJ2-5; D is perhaps TRBD1 or TRBD2 (5 bases each). Germline lookup yields CDR1 KGHSH and CDR2 LQKENI. The CDR3 sequence is 14 residues long. Trimming took 6 bases from V and 2 from J, leaving 13 bases between them. DNA for the CDR3: TGTGCCAGCTCCCTTCGTGAGGGGCAAGAGACCCAGTACTTC. It specifies CASSLREGQETQYF.

This chain uses TRBV7-3 with TRBJ2-3; the D gene could be TRBD1 or TRBD2 (6 bases each). The CDR3 extends over 16 amino acids. Germline CDR1 is SGHTA and CDR2 is FQGTGA. Trimming removed 4 bases at V and 2 bases at J, with 16 bases between. In DNA, the CDR3 is TGTGCCAGCAGCTACACTGGGGGGCCAACCACAGATACGCAGTATTTT. Translation gives CASSYTGGPTTDTQYF.

The table lists this clonotype with many counts. The chain joins TRBV2 to TRBJ1-3; no reliable D call. Trimming took 3 bases from V and 0 from J, leaving 12 bases between them. The CDR3 is 16 residues long. CDR1 SNHLY and CDR2 FYNNEI come from the germline V gene. Here the CDR3 reads CASSDRSGLSGNTIYF. The CDR3 DNA follows: TGTGCCAGCAGTGATAGGTCCGGACTCTCTGGAAACACCATATATTTT. The complete variable domain, with remaining parts taken from reference TRBV2 and TRBJ1-3, reads EPEVTQTPSHQVTQMGQEVILRCVPISNHLYFYWYRQILGQKVEFLVSFYNNEISEKSEIFDDQFSVERPDGSNFTLKIRSTKLEDSAMYFCASSDRSGLSGNTIYFGEGSWLTVV.

In nucleotides, the CDR3 is TGCAGCGCCCGAGAGGAACTAGCGGGAACCAATGAGCAGTTCTTC. Translating it yields CSAREELAGTNEQFF. J is TRBJ2-1 and V is TRBV29-1, with TRBD2 matching 10 bases. Germline V gene data show CDR1 as SQVTM and CDR2 as ANQGSEA. The J segment lost 6 bases and the V segment lost 7 bases, leaving 12 bases of the junction unmatched. This CDR3 is 15 amino acids long.

In DNA, the CDR3 is TGTGCCAGCAGCTTAACCGGGGTTGGGGGCTATGGCTACACCTTC. Amino acid sequence: CASSLTGVGGYGYTF. This rearrangement joins TRBV7-3 to TRBJ1-2, with D possibly being TRBD1 (5 bases). Trimming cost V 0 bases and J 4 bases, with 12 bases left between them. Germline CDR1 is SGHTA and CDR2 is FQGTGA. The CDR3 is 15 residues long.

The chain has TRBV7-3 and TRBJ2-2; 8 positions match TRBD2. The germline V gene has CDR1 SGHTA and CDR2 FQGTGA. Trimming cost V 0 bases and J 6 bases; bases outside gene matches: 6. The CDR3 is 16 amino acids. CDR3: CASSLTGTRGAGELFF. CDR3 nucleotides: TGTGCCAGCAGCTTAACTGGCACGCGGGGGGCCGGGGAGCTGTTTTTT.

The V gene is TRBV30, the J gene TRBJ1-1; no clear D. The V and J ends lost 5 bases and 8 bases respectively, with 12 bases between them. The CDR3 runs 11 residues. CDR1 and CDR2 (germline): GTSNPN, SVGIG (reference sequence). CDR3 region: CAWGGRVEAFF. The CDR3 DNA follows: TGTGCCTGGGGTGGCCGGGTCGAAGCTTTCTTT.

The chain recombines TRBV30 with TRBJ2-5, with TRBD2 identical over 8 bases. J gave up 4 bases and V 0 bases, and 4 bases lay outside the gene matches. The CDR3 contains 14 residues. CDR1 and CDR2 (germline): GTSNPN, SVGIG (reference sequence). The CDR3 here is CAWSVTSGRETQYF. The CDR3 region has the DNA TGTGCCTGGAGTGTAACTAGCGGTAGAGAGACCCAGTACTTC.

This clonotype was seen repeatedly, ten times or more. The chain links TRBV7-2 to TRBJ2-5, with D maybe TRBD2 (7 bases). CDR1 is SGHTA, CDR2 FQGNSA, per germline. With 10 bases removed from V and 2 bases from J, the gap between germline ends came to 20 bases. The CDR3 sequence is 15 residues long. DNA for the CDR3: TGTGCCACCCGGGGGGCTAGCGGTTCACAAGAGACCCAGTACTTC. This gives the protein CATRGASGSQETQYF.

In its sample, this clonotype was seen many times. This chain links TRBV5-1 with TRBJ1-1; 9 nucleotides match TRBD1. V trimming: 0 bases; J trimming: 4 bases; junction bases outside the gene matches: 4. Germline V lookup: CDR1 SGHRS, CDR2 YFSETQ. The CDR3 extends over 15 amino acids. CDR3 region: CASSLVTGGGTEAFF. CDR3 nucleotides: TGCGCCAGCAGCTTGGTTACAGGGGGCGGCACTGAAGCTTTCTTT.